Listed below are T cell receptor beta chains from one sample, sequenced in a study of lymphopenia after photon versus proton radiotherapy. Data came from immunoSEQ multiplex PCR; TCRdb stores just in-frame clones and leaves some out. The profile covers 150,000 to 200,000 clones, with less than 90% appearing a single time and about 4.3% taken by the ten largest. The sample consisted of peripheral blood, taken from a patient treated with photon-based radiotherapy. Source of these receptors: a middle-aged man with gastric cancer. CDR3s include the opening cysteine and the closing phenylalanine or tryptophan. D genes are given only for firm matches. Clone size is given for some rows only: seen once, a few or many times, or a class if the clone is expanded.

J	V	D	size	DNA	CDR3
TRBJ1-2	TRBV5-6	NA	NA	TGTGCCAGCAGCTCCCGAGGGAAACTTGGCTACACCTTC	CASSSRGKLGYTF
TRBJ1-2	TRBV5-1	TRBD1	NA	TGCGCCAGCAGCCGGGACAGGAGTTCCTATGGCTACACCTTC	CASSRDRSSYGYTF
TRBJ2-2	TRBV4-3	NA	NA	TGCGCCAGCAGCCAAGCCCCAGTCGGGGGAGTAGCCGGGGAGCTGTTTTTT	CASSQAPVGGVAGELFF
TRBJ2-1	TRBV10-3	TRBD2	NA	TGTGCCATCAGTGAGGAGACTAGCGGGAGAAATGAGCAGTTCTTC	CAISEETSGRNEQFF
TRBJ2-1	TRBV18	NA	few	TGTGCCAGCTCACCTATTTATGAGCAGTTCTTC	CASSPIYEQFF
TRBJ2-3	TRBV6-5	NA	NA	TGTGCCAGCATCTCCCGGACAGACCGCACAGATACGCAGTATTTT	CASISRTDRTDTQYF
TRBJ2-1	TRBV28	NA	NA	TGTGCCAGCAGCTGGGGACGGGTTGACAATGAGCAGTTCTTC	CASSWGRVDNEQFF
TRBJ2-1	TRBV6-1	NA	once	TGTGCCAGCCGGACGCCGGGCAATGAGCAGTTCTTC	CASRTPGNEQFF
TRBJ2-7	TRBV7-8	TRBD2	NA	TGTGCCAGCTTACCTAGCGGGGGGACCTACGAGCAGTACTTC	CASLPSGGTYEQYF
TRBJ2-2	TRBV9	NA	NA	TGTGCCAGCAGCCTCCCGAATGCCGGGGAGCTGTTTTTT	CASSLPNAGELFF
TRBJ1-1	TRBV28	NA	NA	TGTGCCACTAAGACGGGAATGGGTGAAGCTTTCTTT	CATKTGMGEAFF
TRBJ1-2	TRBV9	NA	NA	TGTGCCAGCAGCGTAGAGGAGAACCCTAACTATGGCTACACCTTC	CASSVEENPNYGYTF
TRBJ2-1	TRBV6-4	TRBD1	NA	TGTGCCAGCAGTGACCACAGGGGTACGGATGAGCAGTTCTTC	CASSDHRGTDEQFF
TRBJ1-3	TRBV7-2	NA	NA	TGTGCCAGCAGCTTAATGAGGGTGGGGGACACCCCAAACACCATATATTTT	CASSLMRVGDTPNTIYF
TRBJ2-7	TRBV27	NA	NA	TGTGCCAGCAGTTTAAAGTACAGGGTGAACTACGAGCAGTACTTC	CASSLKYRVNYEQYF
TRBJ1-2	TRBV4-1	NA	NA	TGCGCCAGCAGCCAAGATCAAGGAGGGATCTATGGCTACACCTTC	CASSQDQGGIYGYTF
TRBJ2-2	TRBV5-1	TRBD2	NA	TGCGCCAGCAGCACCGGGACTAGCGGGATAAACACCGGGGAGCTGTTTTTT	CASSTGTSGINTGELFF
TRBJ2-5	TRBV5-6	NA	NA	TGTGCCAGCAGCTTCGGGTTCGAAGGAGAGACCCAGTACTTC	CASSFGFEGETQYF
TRBJ2-1	TRBV28	NA	NA	TGTGCCAGCATCCCTATTGGTCAGTACAATGAGCAGTTCTTC	CASIPIGQYNEQFF
TRBJ2-5	TRBV28	NA	NA	TGTGCCAGCAGTTTATCCCGGACCCAAGAGACCCAGTACTTC	CASSLSRTQETQYF
TRBJ2-7	TRBV18	TRBD2	once	TGTGCCAGCTCGCCGCTAGCGGCCTACGAGCAGTACTTC	CASSPLAAYEQYF
TRBJ2-1	TRBV30	TRBD2	once	TGTGCCTGGAGTGATAGCGGGAGACCACTCTACAATGAGCAGTTCTTC	CAWSDSGRPLYNEQFF
TRBJ1-1	TRBV19	NA	NA	TGTGCCAGTAGTACCACGCACAGGGATGAAGCTTTCTTT	CASSTTHRDEAFF
TRBJ1-5	TRBV5-8	NA	few	TGTGCCAGCAGCCCGGACGGTTATAGCAATCAGCCCCAGCATTTT	CASSPDGYSNQPQHF
TRBJ2-2	TRBV28	NA	NA	TGTGCCAGCTTAGACCCGAGACAGCTAAACACCGGGGAGCTGTTTTTT	CASLDPRQLNTGELFF
TRBJ2-3	TRBV12-5	TRBD2	once	TGTGCTAGTGCCCTGACTAGCGCCCTTCGCACAGATACGCAGTATTTT	CASALTSALRTDTQYF
TRBJ2-1	TRBV11-2	TRBD2	NA	TGTGCCAGCAGCTTAGGTAGTAGCGGGAGCAATGAGCAGTTCTTC	CASSLGSSGSNEQFF